This paragraph covers one TCR beta chain sequence. Its specific antigen is unknown. Per-nucleotide qualities are absent, and no much larger clonotype sits a single base away. Patients with a history of autoimmune disease or receiving systemic immunosuppression were excluded from the trial. In every dose cohort, peripheral blood was drawn for TCR sequencing at baseline, cycle 4 day 1, and cycle 7 day 1. Samples were obtained from an open-label, multicenter, first-in-human phase I dose-escalation trial of ivuxolimab. Adults with locally advanced or metastatic melanoma, renal cell, hepatocellular, or head and neck squamous cell carcinoma were enrolled in the trial. Before TCR sequencing, CD4+ T cells and CD8+ T cells from peripheral blood were sorted into separate populations. This specimen belongs to a study of OX40 agonist ivuxolimab in advanced cancers. At the level of the whole study: The costimulatory receptor OX40 (CD134) was targeted by ivuxolimab, a fully human IgG2 agonistic monoclonal antibody. Prior anti-PD-1, anti-PD-L1 or anti-CTLA-4 therapy was permitted, and approximately 40% of dose-escalation patients had received checkpoint inhibitors. Intravenous ivuxolimab was administered to patients every 2 weeks at six dose levels: 0.01, 0.1, 0.3, 1.5, 3 and 10 mg/kg. The dose-escalation cohort was roughly 87% male with a mean age of roughly 60 years, ranging from roughly 20 to 80. Partial responses occurred in three dose-escalation patients: two with cutaneous melanoma and one with hepatocellular carcinoma. The paper describes the monotherapy dose-escalation part (N of about 55 patients) of the phase I trial of ivuxolimab. The purpose of peripheral TCRbeta sequencing was to test whether ivuxolimab changed TCR sequence diversity and led to clonal T-cell expansion. Among the approximately 54 dose-escalation patients, around 20 had hepatocellular carcinoma, roughly 15 melanoma, 9 renal cell carcinoma and 9 head and neck cancer.

Genomic DNA was isolated from the sorted cells so that the TCRbeta CDR3 region could be sequenced. The immunoSEQ Assay was used for sequencing of TCRbeta CDR3 regions. TCRdb took over this immuneACCESS table, retaining in-frame rearrangements with V and J assigned. Such tables are incomplete; in checked studies, under half of the missing clones stem from an unresolved V gene, and the remainder is unexplained. The sample has around 32,000 clones on record, around nine tenths of them singletons. The ten biggest clones cover 26% of the sample. Broader findings and caveats from the paper: Partial responders in the 0.1-3.0 mg/kg groups had among the lowest normalized peripheral clonal expansion, especially among CD8+ T cells. After ivuxolimab, more expanded clones were found on average in CD8+ T cells than in CD4+ T cells. Antigen specificity was not determined for the clonally expanded peripheral T cells. Clonal expansion of both CD4+ and CD8+ blood T cells was observed from baseline to week 6 at doses 0.1 to 3.0 mg/kg. Low levels of normalized T-cell clonal expansion were also seen in some patients who did not respond.

The receptor was isolated from an adult with an advanced solid tumor such as melanoma, head and neck, liver or kidney cancer. This specimen consisted of CD4+ or CD8+ T cells sorted from blood, obtained in a trial of the OX40 agonist ivuxolimab.

The CDR3 protein: CASSWEGWNTEAFF. The nucleotide sequence is given as TGTGCCAGCAGTTGGGAGGGGTGGAACACTGAAGCTTTCTTT. The receptor chain draws on TRBV6-5 and TRBJ1-1; TRBD1 is perhaps the D gene, given 5 matching bases. In the germline V gene, CDR1 corresponds to MNHEY and CDR2 to SVGAGI. From cysteine to phenylalanine, the CDR3 is 14 amino acids long. Here the CDR3 DNA is all that survives: 42 bases in frame from base 1. The trim is 4 bases for V and 1 base for J, with a gap of 10 bases between the germline ends.